The source of this TCR beta chain is a study of early T cells in non-severe SARS-CoV-2 infection. Individual cDNA molecules carried attached unique molecular identifiers. From the 5' RACE reads, TCRdb called clonotypes with MiXCR, one entry per CDR3 protein. This sample carries some 42,000 distinct CDR3 sequences, about 6% of them seen once, and the ten largest clones take around 7.7%. This clonotype was counted ten times or more. The V and J ends lost 8 bases and 4 bases, in that order; junction bases with no gene match: 5. CDR3 size: 13 residues. The V gene's germline CDR1 is MNHEY and CDR2 SVGEGT. The source material was whole blood, sampled at baseline. This sequence joins TRBV6-2 or TRBV6-3 and TRBJ2-4; 7 bases are shared with TRBD1. This TCR derives from an adult who was a healthcare worker with PCR-confirmed SARS-CoV-2 infection or an uninfected control (not recorded which). The CDR3 nucleotides are TGTGCCAGCCGATTGACAGGGAAAAACATTCAGTACTTC. It translates to CASRLTGKNIQYF.